This T cell receptor beta chain stems from a study of tumor and adjacent non-tumor tissue in lung cancer. The wider study: Aged 31 to 76 years, patients included more than nine men and about five women with stage I to III disease.

A note on this clonotype: Its target is not known. One end of the junction is discordant with germline, which a read error may explain.

A modified ARM-PCR protocol with three rounds of nested PCR amplified TCRbeta. One entry per CDR3 protein results from TCRdb running MiXCR on the multiplex PCR reads. The table shows more than 90,000 distinct CDR3 sequences, with about 70% occurring only once. There are 12 residues in the CDR3. No cell sorting was done before RNA was extracted from the tissue. Overall study findings and caveats: Tumor tissue had significantly higher TCR diversity than normal lung.

The origin of this receptor is a man aged 60-69 years with non-small cell lung cancer. The V call is TRBV12-3 or TRBV12-4, the J call TRBJ2-5; D gene ambiguous. Sequenced material: lung tumor tissue. The DNA for the CDR3 is TGTGCCAACAGTACCGAAAGAGAGACCCAGTACTTC. Protein product: CANSTERETQYF.